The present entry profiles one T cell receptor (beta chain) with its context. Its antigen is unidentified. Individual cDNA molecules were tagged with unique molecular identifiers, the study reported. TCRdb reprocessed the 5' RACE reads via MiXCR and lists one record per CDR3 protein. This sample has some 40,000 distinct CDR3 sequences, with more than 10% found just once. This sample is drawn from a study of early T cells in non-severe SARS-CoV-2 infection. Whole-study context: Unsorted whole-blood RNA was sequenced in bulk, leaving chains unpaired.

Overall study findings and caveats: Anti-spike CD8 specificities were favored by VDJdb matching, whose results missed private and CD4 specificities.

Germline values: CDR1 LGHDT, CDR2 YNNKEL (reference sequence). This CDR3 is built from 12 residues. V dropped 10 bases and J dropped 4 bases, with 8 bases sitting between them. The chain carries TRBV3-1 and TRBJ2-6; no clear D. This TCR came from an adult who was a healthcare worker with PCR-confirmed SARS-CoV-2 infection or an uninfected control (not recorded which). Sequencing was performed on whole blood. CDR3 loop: CATTSGANVLTF. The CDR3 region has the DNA TGTGCCACCACTTCGGGGGCCAACGTCCTGACTTTC.